The 18 T cell receptor beta chains reported below all come from one sample, sequenced in a study of shared clonotypes between healthy human individuals. Profiled with immunoSEQ multiplex PCR; TCRdb holds only in-frame clones, not every one. The sample holds around 2,100,000 clones, approximately 94% seen once. Terminally differentiated effector memory CD45RA+ cells were excluded from the naive CD8 cells, which were CD45RO-negative and positively selected for CCR7. Sequencing was carried out using naive CD8+ T cells sorted from blood. The origin of the receptors is a young man in good health.

The chain has TRBV10-3 and TRBJ1-6; tentatively, D is TRBD1 (6 bases). There are 14 residues in the CDR3. The germline V gene encodes CDR1 ENHRY and CDR2 SYGVKD. V gave up 3 bases and J gave up 10 bases, with 13 bases separating them. The CDR3 protein is CAISEYRDDSPLHF. DNA for the CDR3: TGTGCCATCAGTGAATACAGGGACGACTCACCCCTCCACTTT.

This rearrangement joins TRBV6-5 to TRBJ2-7; D unresolved. The CDR3 length is 12 residues. Trimming took 6 bases from V and 6 from J, leaving 12 bases between them. Germline V gene sequence: CDR1 MNHEY, CDR2 SVGAGI. CDR3 nucleotide sequence: TGTGCCAGCAGCACGTTCCCGGGCGAGCAGTACTTC. Amino acids: CASSTFPGEQYF.

With regard to this clone: This CDR3 is also generated by other DNA sequences in the sample. The V call is TRBV5-1, the J call TRBJ2-7, with unresolved D. Germline CDR1 and CDR2: SGHRS and YFSETQ. The CDR3 runs to 15 residues. V was trimmed by 0 bases and J by 0 bases, leaving 10 bases between them. CDR3 sequence: CASSLADGNSYEQYF. The CDR3, as DNA: TGCGCCAGCAGCTTGGCCGATGGCAACTCCTACGAGCAGTACTTC.

The chain employs TRBV27 and TRBJ2-7; D unresolved. The CDR3 is 15 amino acids. V lost 0 bases and J 3 bases, leaving 12 bases between the germline ends. CDR1 is MNHEY, CDR2 SMNVEV, per germline (reference sequence). CDR3 coding DNA: TGTGCCAGCAGTTTATCTTCTGCCCCTATCTACGAGCAGTACTTC. This sequence encodes CASSLSSAPIYEQYF.

The V and J genes are TRBV28 and TRBJ1-5, with D possibly being TRBD1 (6 bases). The length of the CDR3 is 14 residues. V lost 4 bases to trimming and J lost 3 bases, with 10 bases between them. Germline assignment: CDR1 MDHEN and CDR2 SYDVKM. The CDR3 region is CASSWDTVNQPQHF. In nucleotides, the CDR3 is TGTGCCAGCAGTTGGGACACGGTCAATCAGCCCCAGCATTTT.

J is TRBJ1-1 and V is TRBV4-1; D not certain. Looked up from germline, CDR1 is MGHRA and CDR2 is YSYEKL. The CDR3 is made up of 14 amino acids. Trimming took off 4 bases at V and 0 bases at J, with 9 bases between the two ends. The CDR3 DNA reads as TGCGCCAGCAGCCCCGTTGTAATGAACACTGAAGCTTTCTTT. The encoded protein is CASSPVVMNTEAFF.

V usage is TRBV13 and J usage is TRBJ2-7, with D perhaps matching TRBD2 (6 bases). V shed 2 bases and J shed 4 bases, with 12 bases lying between them. The germline gives CDR1 PRHDT, CDR2 FYEKMQ (reference sequence). The CDR3 is 14 residues long. The CDR3 here is CASSLSREEYEQYF. CDR3 DNA: TGTGCCAGCAGCTTAAGCAGGGAGGAATACGAGCAGTACTTC.

The rearrangement links TRBV27 to TRBJ1-4; the D gene is possibly TRBD1 (6 bases). Germline CDR1 MNHEY, CDR2 SMNVEV (reference sequence). V was shortened by 8 bases and J by 5 bases, with 15 bases between the two germline ends. This CDR3 region has 14 residues. The CDR3: CASGRQEINEKLFF. Here the CDR3 DNA reads TGTGCCAGCGGTCGACAGGAGATCAATGAAAAACTGTTTTTT.

V and J are TRBV30 and TRBJ2-2; the D is unclear. There are 14 residues in the CDR3. CDR1 GTSNPN and CDR2 SVGIG come from the germline V gene (reference sequence). V was trimmed by 6 bases and J by 1 base, leaving 12 bases between them. The CDR3 nucleotides are TGTGCCTGCTGGCCTGCAGAGAACACCGGGGAGCTGTTTTTT. It specifies CACWPAENTGELFF.

This chain uses TRBV7-9 with TRBJ1-1; possible D gene TRBD1, 5 bases. Germline CDR1 reads SEHNR; CDR2 reads FQNEAQ (reference sequence). The CDR3 contains 17 residues. V lost 1 base to trimming and J lost 3 bases, with 18 bases between them. CDR3 in amino acids: CASSLVAGGLLDTEAFF. In DNA, the CDR3 is TGTGCCAGCAGCTTAGTAGCTGGGGGTTTACTGGACACTGAAGCTTTCTTT.

This chain connects TRBV18 to TRBJ2-5; D might be TRBD2 (5 bases). The germline V gene has CDR1 KGHSH and CDR2 LQKENI. The CDR3 spans 14 residues. Trimming stripped 6 bases from V and 2 bases from J, with 13 bases between. The DNA for the CDR3 is TGTGCCAGCTCTTTTAGCGCTACGCAAGAGACCCAGTACTTC. Encoded protein: CASSFSATQETQYF.

The CDR3 DNA reads as TGTGCCATCAGTGAGAGGACTAGCGGGAGAGGCGATGAGCAGTTCTTC. Translating it yields CAISERTSGRGDEQFF. The chain joins TRBV10-3 to TRBJ2-1; 13 nucleotides agree with TRBD2. The J segment lost 8 bases and the V segment lost 2 bases, leaving 6 bases of the junction unmatched. This CDR3 is 16 amino acids long. Germline assignment: CDR1 ENHRY and CDR2 SYGVKD.

The chain recombines TRBV4-3 with TRBJ1-3; TRBD1 might be the D (5 bases). The CDR3 runs to 15 residues. V gave up 0 bases and J gave up 5 bases, with 11 bases separating them. CDR1 is LGHNA, CDR2 YSLEER, per germline. The chain's CDR3 is CASSQDQQVRNTIYF. The CDR3 DNA reads TGCGCCAGCAGCCAAGATCAACAGGTTAGAAACACCATATATTTT.

The chain has TRBV27 and TRBJ2-7, with 8 bases matching TRBD2. Germline CDR1 reads MNHEY; CDR2 reads SMNVEV (reference sequence). V lost 5 bases, J lost 0 bases, and 9 bases stayed unmatched. CDR3 size: 16 residues. The CDR3 bases are TGTGCCAGCAGTCCGTTTTCGGGGGGGAGCTCCTACGAGCAGTACTTC. Translation gives CASSPFSGGSSYEQYF.

The genes are TRBV27 and TRBJ1-1; the D gene is possibly TRBD1 (6 bases). This CDR3 region has 14 residues. The V gene's germline CDR1 is MNHEY and CDR2 SMNVEV (reference sequence). Trimming removed 7 bases from V and 5 bases from J, with 17 bases in between. The chain's CDR3 is CASIPRGGQTEAFF. For the CDR3, the DNA is TGTGCCAGCATCCCTAGAGGGGGGCAAACTGAAGCTTTCTTT.

V and J are TRBV30 and TRBJ2-7; 7 bases match TRBD2. The CDR3 consists of 15 residues. V lost 0 bases and J lost 0; bases outside the gene matches: 5. Germline CDR1 is GTSNPN and CDR2 is SVGIG (reference sequence). The CDR3 loop reads CAWSVGRATSYEQYF. DNA of the CDR3: TGTGCCTGGAGTGTAGGGAGGGCTACCTCCTACGAGCAGTACTTC.

The V gene is TRBV30, the J gene TRBJ1-1, with a tentative D call TRBD1 (5 bases). The CDR3 has 11 residues. Germline loops: CDR1 GTSNPN, CDR2 SVGIG (reference sequence). V shed 4 bases and J shed 10 bases, with 13 bases lying between them. The CDR3 is CAWTQRGTAFF. CDR3 DNA sequence: TGTGCCTGGACCCAGAGGGGTACAGCTTTCTTT.

V gene TRBV7-3 combines with J gene TRBJ1-3; D gene uncertain. Trimming shortened V by 1 base and J by 2 bases, and 9 bases separated the two germline ends. Germline V gene data show CDR1 as SGHTA and CDR2 as FQGTGA. This CDR3 is 15 amino acids long. The CDR3 nucleotides read TGTGCCAGCAGCTTAAATGGATCCCCTGGAAACACCATATATTTT. This translates into CASSLNGSPGNTIYF.